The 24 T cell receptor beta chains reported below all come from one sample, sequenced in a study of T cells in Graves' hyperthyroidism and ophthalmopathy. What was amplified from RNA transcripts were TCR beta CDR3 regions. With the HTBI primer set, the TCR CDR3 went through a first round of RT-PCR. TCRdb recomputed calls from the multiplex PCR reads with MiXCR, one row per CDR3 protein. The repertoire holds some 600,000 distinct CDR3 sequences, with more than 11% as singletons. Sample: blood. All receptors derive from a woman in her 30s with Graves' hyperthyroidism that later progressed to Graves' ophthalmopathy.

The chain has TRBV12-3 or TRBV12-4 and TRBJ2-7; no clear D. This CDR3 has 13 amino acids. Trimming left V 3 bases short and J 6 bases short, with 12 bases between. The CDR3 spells CASSFELPCEQYF. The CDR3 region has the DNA TGTGCCAGCAGTTTCGAACTTCCCTGCGAGCAGTACTTC.

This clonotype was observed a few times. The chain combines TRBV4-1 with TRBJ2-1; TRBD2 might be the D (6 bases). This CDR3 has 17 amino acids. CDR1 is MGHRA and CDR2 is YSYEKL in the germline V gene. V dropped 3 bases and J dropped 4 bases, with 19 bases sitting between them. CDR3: CASSQTPGELGYNEQFF. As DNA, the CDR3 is TGCGCCAGCAGCCAGACACCGGGGGAGCTGGGATACAATGAGCAGTTCTTC.

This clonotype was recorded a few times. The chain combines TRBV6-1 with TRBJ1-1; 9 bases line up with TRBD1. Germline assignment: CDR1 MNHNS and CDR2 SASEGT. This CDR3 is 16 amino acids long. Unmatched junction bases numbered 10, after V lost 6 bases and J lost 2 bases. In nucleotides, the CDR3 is TGTGCCAGCAGGGATCCCGGGACAGGGTTCAACACTGAAGCTTTCTTT. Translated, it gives CASRDPGTGFNTEAFF.

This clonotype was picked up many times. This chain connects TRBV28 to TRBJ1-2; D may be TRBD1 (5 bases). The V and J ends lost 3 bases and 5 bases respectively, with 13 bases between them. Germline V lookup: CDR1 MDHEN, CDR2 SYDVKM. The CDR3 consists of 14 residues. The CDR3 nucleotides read TGTGCCAGCAGTTTGGGGACGGACCTTTATGGCTACACCTTC. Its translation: CASSLGTDLYGYTF.

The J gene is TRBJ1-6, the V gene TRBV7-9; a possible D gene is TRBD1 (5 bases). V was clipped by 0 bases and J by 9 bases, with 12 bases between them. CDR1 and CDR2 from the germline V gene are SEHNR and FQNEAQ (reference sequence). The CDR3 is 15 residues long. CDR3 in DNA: TGTGCCAGCAGCTTAGCGGGGGGGGGAGGTTCACCCCTCCACTTT. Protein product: CASSLAGGGGSPLHF.

The CDR3 sequence: CASSIGRGPYNEQFF. As DNA, the CDR3 is TGTGCCAGTAGTATCGGGAGGGGGCCCTACAATGAGCAGTTCTTC. This chain joins TRBV19 and TRBJ2-1; D is possibly TRBD2 (8 bases). The CDR3 is made up of 15 amino acids. V lost 3 bases to trimming and J lost 2 bases, with 11 bases between them. Germline V gene data show CDR1 as LNHDA and CDR2 as SQIVND (reference sequence).

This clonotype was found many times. This CDR3 reads CASSEGLAGQQFF. The CDR3 DNA is TGTGCCAGCAGTGAGGGACTAGCGGGACAGCAGTTCTTC. The V call is TRBV6-1, the J call TRBJ2-1; 13 bases line up with TRBD2. The junction had 1 base not matched to a gene; V was cut back by 3 bases and J by 11 bases. From germline, CDR1 is MNHNS and CDR2 SASEGT. The CDR3 totals 13 residues.

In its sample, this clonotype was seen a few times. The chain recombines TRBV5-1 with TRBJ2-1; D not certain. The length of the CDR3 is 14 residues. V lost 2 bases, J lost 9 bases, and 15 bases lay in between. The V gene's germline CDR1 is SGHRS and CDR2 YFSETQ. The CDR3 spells CASSLVGGTAEQFF. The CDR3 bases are TGCGCCAGCAGCTTAGTAGGCGGTACCGCTGAGCAGTTCTTC.

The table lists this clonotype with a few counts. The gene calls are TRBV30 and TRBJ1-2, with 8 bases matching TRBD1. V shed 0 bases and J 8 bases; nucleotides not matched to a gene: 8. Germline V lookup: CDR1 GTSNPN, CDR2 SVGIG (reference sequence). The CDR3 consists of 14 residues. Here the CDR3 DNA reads TGTGCCTGGAGTGTAGGGCAGGGGGCGTCGGGCTACACCTTC. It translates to CAWSVGQGASGYTF.

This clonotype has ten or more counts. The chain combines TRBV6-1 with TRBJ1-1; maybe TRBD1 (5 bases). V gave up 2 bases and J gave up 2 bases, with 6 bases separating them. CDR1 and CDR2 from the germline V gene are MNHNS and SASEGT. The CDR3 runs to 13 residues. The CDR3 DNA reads TGTGCCAGCAGTGAACAGGGCAACACTGAAGCTTTCTTT. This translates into CASSEQGNTEAFF.

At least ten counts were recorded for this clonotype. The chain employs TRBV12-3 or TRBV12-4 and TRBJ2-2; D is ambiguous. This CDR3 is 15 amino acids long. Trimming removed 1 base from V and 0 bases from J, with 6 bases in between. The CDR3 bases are TGTGCCAGCAGTTTAGGGCTCTCGAACACCGGGGAGCTGTTTTTT. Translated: CASSLGLSNTGELFF.

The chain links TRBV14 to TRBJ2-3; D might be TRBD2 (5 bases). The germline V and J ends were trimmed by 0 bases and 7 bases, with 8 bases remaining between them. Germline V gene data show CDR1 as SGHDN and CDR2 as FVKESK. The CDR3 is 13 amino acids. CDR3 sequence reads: CASSQETGNTQYF. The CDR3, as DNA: TGTGCCAGCAGCCAAGAGACGGGGAATACGCAGTATTTT.

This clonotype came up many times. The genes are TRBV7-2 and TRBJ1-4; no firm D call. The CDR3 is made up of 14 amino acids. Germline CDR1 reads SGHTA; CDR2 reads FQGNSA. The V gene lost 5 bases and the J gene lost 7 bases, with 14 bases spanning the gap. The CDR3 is CASSLPGIGEKLFF. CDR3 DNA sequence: TGTGCCAGCAGCCTCCCGGGGATTGGTGAAAAACTGTTTTTT.

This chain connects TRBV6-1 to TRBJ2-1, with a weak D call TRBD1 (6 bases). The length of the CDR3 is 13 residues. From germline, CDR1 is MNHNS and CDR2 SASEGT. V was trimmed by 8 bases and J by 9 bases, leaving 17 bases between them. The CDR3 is CASSLGTLLEQFF. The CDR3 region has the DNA TGTGCCAGCTCATTGGGGACACTCCTTGAGCAGTTCTTC.

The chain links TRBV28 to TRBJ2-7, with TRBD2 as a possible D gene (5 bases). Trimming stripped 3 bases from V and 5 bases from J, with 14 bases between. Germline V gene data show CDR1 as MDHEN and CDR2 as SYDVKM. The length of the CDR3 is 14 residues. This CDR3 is CASSLGGFWNEQYF. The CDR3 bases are TGTGCCAGCAGTTTGGGCGGGTTCTGGAACGAGCAGTACTTC.

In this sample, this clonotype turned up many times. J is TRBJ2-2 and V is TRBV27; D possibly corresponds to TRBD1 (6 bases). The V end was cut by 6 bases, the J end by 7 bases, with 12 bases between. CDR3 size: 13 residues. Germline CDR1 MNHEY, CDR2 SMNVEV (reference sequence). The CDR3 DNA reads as TGTGCCAGCAGACTCACAGGGAACGGGGAGCTGTTTTTT. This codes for CASRLTGNGELFF.

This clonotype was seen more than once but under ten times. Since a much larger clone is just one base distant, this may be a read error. For the CDR3, the DNA is TGTGCCAGCAGCTCACAGGACACTGAAGCTTTCTTT. This gives the protein CASSSQDTEAFF. The chain carries TRBV11-3 and TRBJ1-1; possibly TRBD1 for D (5 bases). This CDR3 spans 12 amino acids. Trimming left V 4 bases short and J 3 bases short, with 6 bases between. Germline V gene lookup returns CDR1 SGHNT and CDR2 YENEEA.

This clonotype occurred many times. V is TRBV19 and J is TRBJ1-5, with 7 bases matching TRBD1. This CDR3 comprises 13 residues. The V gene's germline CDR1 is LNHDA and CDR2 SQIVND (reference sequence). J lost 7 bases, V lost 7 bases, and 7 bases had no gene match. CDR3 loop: CASTVGGRQPQHF. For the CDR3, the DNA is TGTGCCAGTACGGTAGGGGGCAGACAGCCCCAGCATTTT.

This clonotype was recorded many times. CDR3 region: CASLITEQGGKLFF. DNA for the CDR3: TGTGCCAGCCTGATTACCGAACAGGGAGGAAAACTGTTTTTT. This chain connects TRBV7-9 to TRBJ1-4, with D possibly matching TRBD1 (6 bases). This CDR3 has 14 amino acids. Trimming left V 8 bases short and J 10 bases short, with 20 bases between. Germline assignment: CDR1 SEHNR and CDR2 FQNEAQ (reference sequence).

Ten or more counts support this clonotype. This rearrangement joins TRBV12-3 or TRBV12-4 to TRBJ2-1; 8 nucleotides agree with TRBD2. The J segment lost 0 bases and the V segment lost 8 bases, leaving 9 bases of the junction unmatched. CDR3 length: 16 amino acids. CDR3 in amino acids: CASEKAGGFSYNEQFF. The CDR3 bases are TGTGCCAGCGAAAAGGCGGGAGGATTCTCCTACAATGAGCAGTTCTTC.

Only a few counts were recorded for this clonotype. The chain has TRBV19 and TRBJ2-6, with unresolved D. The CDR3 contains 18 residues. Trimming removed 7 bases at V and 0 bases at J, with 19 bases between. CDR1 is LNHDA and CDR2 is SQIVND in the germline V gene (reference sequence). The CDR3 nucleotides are TGTGCCAGTACCCTATACCGTCGGGCAGACTCTGGGGCCAACGTCCTGACTTTC. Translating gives CASTLYRRADSGANVLTF.

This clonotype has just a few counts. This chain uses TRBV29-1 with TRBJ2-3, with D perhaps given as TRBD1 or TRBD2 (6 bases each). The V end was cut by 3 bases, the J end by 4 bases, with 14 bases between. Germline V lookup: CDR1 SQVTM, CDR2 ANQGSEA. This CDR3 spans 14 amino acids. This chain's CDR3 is CSVEEGGASDTQYF. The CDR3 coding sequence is TGCAGCGTTGAGGAGGGGGGCGCATCAGATACGCAGTATTTT.

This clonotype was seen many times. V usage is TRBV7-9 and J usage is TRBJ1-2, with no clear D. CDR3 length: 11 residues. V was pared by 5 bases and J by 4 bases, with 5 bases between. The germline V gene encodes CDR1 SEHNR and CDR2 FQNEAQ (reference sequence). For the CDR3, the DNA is TGTGCCAGCAGCCCCGTCTATGGCTACACCTTC. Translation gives CASSPVYGYTF.

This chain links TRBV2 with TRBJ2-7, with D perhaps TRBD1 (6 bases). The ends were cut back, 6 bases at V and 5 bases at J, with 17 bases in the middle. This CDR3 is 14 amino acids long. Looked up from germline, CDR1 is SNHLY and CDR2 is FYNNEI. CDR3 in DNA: TGTGCCAGCAGCCAAGAGCCCAGGGGCCACGAGCAGTACTTC. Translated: CASSQEPRGHEQYF. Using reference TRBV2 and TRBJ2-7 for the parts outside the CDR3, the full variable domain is EPEVTQTPSHQVTQMGQEVILRCVPISNHLYFYWYRQILGQKVEFLVSFYNNEISEKSEIFDDQFSVERPDGSNFTLKIRSTKLEDSAMYFCASSQEPRGHEQYFGPGTRLTVT.